This is a list of T cell receptor beta chains from one sample in a study of identifying expanded T cells in peripheral blood. The data were produced by immunoSEQ multiplex PCR, yet TCRdb's version contains in-frame clones alone and is incomplete. The sample lists about 53,000 clones; approximately 82% were seen once. The sequencing input was blood. These receptors were taken from a person between 18 and 70 years old in good health. Both conserved end residues are part of each CDR3. The D gene is left open where the match is weak. Not every row has a clone size; where given, it reads once, few, many or a size class.

cdr3_aa: CASSPHPQFSNTGELFF
cdr3_nt: TGCGCCAGCAGCCCACACCCCCAATTCTCGAACACCGGGGAGCTGTTTTTT
clone_size: once
d_call: -
v_call: TRBV4-3
j_call: TRBJ2-2

cdr3_aa: CASSQGGGAMNTEAFF
cdr3_nt: TGTGCCAGCAGCCAAGGAGGGGGCGCGATGAACACTGAAGCTTTCTTT
clone_size: -
d_call: TRBD1
v_call: TRBV4-2
j_call: TRBJ1-1

cdr3_aa: CASRTLAGGEQFF
cdr3_nt: TGTGCCAGCAGGACACTCGCAGGGGGTGAGCAGTTCTTC
clone_size: medium-sized
d_call: TRBD1
v_call: TRBV27
j_call: TRBJ2-1

cdr3_aa: CASSLASRYEQYF
cdr3_nt: TGTGCCAGCAGCTTAGCCTCGCGCTACGAGCAGTACTTC
clone_size: few
d_call: -
v_call: TRBV11-2
j_call: TRBJ2-7

cdr3_aa: CASSLGTLYGYTF
cdr3_nt: TGCGCCAGCAGCTTGGGGACCCTCTATGGCTACACCTTC
clone_size: -
d_call: -
v_call: TRBV5-1
j_call: TRBJ1-2

cdr3_aa: CASRNIVGLGEAFF
cdr3_nt: TGTGCCAGCAGAAATATCGTCGGGTTGGGAGAAGCTTTCTTT
clone_size: -
d_call: -
v_call: TRBV7-3
j_call: TRBJ1-1

cdr3_aa: CASSLRGGTDTQYF
cdr3_nt: TGTGCCAGCAGTTTAAGGGGGGGGACAGATACGCAGTATTTT
clone_size: -
d_call: -
v_call: TRBV7-2
j_call: TRBJ2-3

cdr3_aa: CASSPGPPHEQFF
cdr3_nt: TGTGCCAGCAGCCCGGGACCACCCCATGAGCAGTTCTTC
clone_size: once
d_call: -
v_call: TRBV7-2
j_call: TRBJ2-1

cdr3_aa: CASSLERLGRSGYTF
cdr3_nt: TGTGCCAGCAGCTTAGAACGTTTGGGCAGATCAGGCTACACCTTC
clone_size: -
d_call: -
v_call: TRBV7-9
j_call: TRBJ1-2

cdr3_aa: CASSPPGQYQETQYF
cdr3_nt: TGTGCCAGCTCACCACCCGGACAGTATCAAGAGACCCAGTACTTC
clone_size: -
d_call: -
v_call: TRBV18
j_call: TRBJ2-5

cdr3_aa: CAGGQGYNSPLHF
cdr3_nt: TGTGCCGGCGGACAGGGTTATAATTCACCCCTCCACTTT
clone_size: few
d_call: TRBD1
v_call: TRBV7-9
j_call: TRBJ1-6

cdr3_aa: CASSKGERLAKNIQYF
cdr3_nt: TGTGCCAGCAGCAAAGGGGAACGACTAGCCAAAAACATTCAGTACTTC
clone_size: -
d_call: -
v_call: TRBV21-1
j_call: TRBJ2-4

cdr3_aa: CASSLLSGRLTDTQYF
cdr3_nt: TGTGCCAGCAGCCTCCTTAGCGGGAGGCTCACAGATACGCAGTATTTT
clone_size: few
d_call: TRBD2
v_call: TRBV27
j_call: TRBJ2-3

cdr3_aa: CSVFRQGSQTQYF
cdr3_nt: TGCAGCGTTTTTCGTCAGGGGAGCCAGACCCAGTACTTC
clone_size: -
d_call: -
v_call: TRBV29-1
j_call: TRBJ2-5

cdr3_aa: CASSLYRGGADTQYF
cdr3_nt: TGTGCCAGCAGCTTGTACAGGGGAGGGGCAGATACGCAGTATTTT
clone_size: -
d_call: -
v_call: TRBV5-6
j_call: TRBJ2-3

cdr3_aa: CASSLRGGTEAFF
cdr3_nt: TGTGCCAGCAGTTTAAGGGGGGGCACTGAAGCTTTCTTT
clone_size: -
d_call: -
v_call: TRBV27
j_call: TRBJ1-1

cdr3_aa: CASSVTSEALTDTQYF
cdr3_nt: TGTGCCAGCAGCGTAACTAGCGAAGCCCTCACAGATACGCAGTATTTT
clone_size: -
d_call: TRBD2
v_call: TRBV9
j_call: TRBJ2-3

cdr3_aa: CASSNTGGYGYTF
cdr3_nt: TGTGCCAGCAGCAATACAGGAGGCTATGGCTACACCTTC
clone_size: once
d_call: -
v_call: TRBV7-2
j_call: TRBJ1-2

cdr3_aa: CASSANRGLSSYNEQFF
cdr3_nt: TGTGCCAGCAGCGCCAACCGGGGGCTAAGCTCCTACAATGAGCAGTTCTTC
clone_size: -
d_call: -
v_call: TRBV7-2
j_call: TRBJ2-1

cdr3_aa: CASNRGINTGELFF
cdr3_nt: TGTGCCAGCAATCGGGGAATAAACACCGGGGAGCTGTTTTTT
clone_size: -
d_call: -
v_call: TRBV2
j_call: TRBJ2-2

cdr3_aa: CASSLLGPSGSQETQYF
cdr3_nt: TGTGCCAGCAGCTTGTTGGGACCGAGCGGGAGCCAAGAGACCCAGTACTTC
clone_size: -
d_call: TRBD2
v_call: TRBV5-6
j_call: TRBJ2-5

cdr3_aa: CASSFNSRGNEKLFF
cdr3_nt: TGTGCCAGCAGCTTCAATTCCAGGGGGAATGAAAAACTGTTTTTT
clone_size: -
d_call: TRBD1
v_call: TRBV7-9
j_call: TRBJ1-4

cdr3_aa: CASSLGGPTGELFF
cdr3_nt: TGTGCCAGCAGCTTAGGGGGACCAACCGGGGAGCTGTTTTTT
clone_size: few
d_call: -
v_call: TRBV7-9
j_call: TRBJ2-2

cdr3_aa: CSVRAGGTEAFF
cdr3_nt: TGCAGCGTCCGGGCAGGGGGCACTGAAGCTTTCTTT
clone_size: few
d_call: TRBD1
v_call: TRBV29-1
j_call: TRBJ1-1

cdr3_aa: CSVRGSGNEQFF
cdr3_nt: TGCAGCGTTCGCGGGAGCGGGAATGAGCAGTTCTTC
clone_size: -
d_call: TRBD2
v_call: TRBV29-1
j_call: TRBJ2-1

cdr3_aa: CAWSVRGGQRDTQYF
cdr3_nt: TGTGCCTGGAGTGTTCGGGGGGGCCAGCGAGATACGCAGTATTTT
clone_size: -
d_call: TRBD2
v_call: TRBV30
j_call: TRBJ2-3

cdr3_aa: CASSGLAGGMNTGELFF
cdr3_nt: TGTGCCAGTAGTGGACTAGCGGGGGGAATGAACACCGGGGAGCTGTTTTTT
clone_size: -
d_call: TRBD2
v_call: TRBV19
j_call: TRBJ2-2

cdr3_aa: CASSYNSGGGDQPQHF
cdr3_nt: TGTGCCAGCAGTTACAACTCGGGGGGTGGGGACCAGCCCCAGCATTTT
clone_size: -
d_call: -
v_call: TRBV28
j_call: TRBJ1-5

cdr3_aa: CASSLGPVRYGNNEQFF
cdr3_nt: TGTGCCAGCAGCTTAGGTCCAGTCCGGTACGGGAACAATGAGCAGTTCTTC
clone_size: many
d_call: -
v_call: TRBV7-6
j_call: TRBJ2-1

cdr3_aa: CASSLSRDRVLHEQFF
cdr3_nt: TGTGCCAGCAGTTTGTCCCGGGACAGGGTACTTCATGAGCAGTTCTTC
clone_size: -
d_call: TRBD1
v_call: TRBV25-1
j_call: TRBJ2-1

cdr3_aa: CASSSLPGNTIYF
cdr3_nt: TGTGCCAGCAGCTCCTTACCCGGAAACACCATATATTTT
clone_size: -
d_call: -
v_call: TRBV5-6
j_call: TRBJ1-3

cdr3_aa: CASSPGTANTEAFF
cdr3_nt: TGCGCCAGCAGCCCTGGGACCGCGAACACTGAAGCTTTCTTT
clone_size: few
d_call: -
v_call: TRBV5-1
j_call: TRBJ1-1

cdr3_aa: CASSSGLAGNYNEQFF
cdr3_nt: TGTGCCAGCAGCTCTGGACTAGCGGGAAACTACAATGAGCAGTTCTTC
clone_size: once
d_call: TRBD2
v_call: TRBV5-6
j_call: TRBJ2-1

cdr3_aa: CASVPSGPQETQYF
cdr3_nt: TGCGCCAGCGTTCCTAGCGGGCCACAAGAGACCCAGTACTTC
clone_size: once
d_call: TRBD2
v_call: TRBV5-1
j_call: TRBJ2-5

cdr3_aa: CASSIGQTNTEAFF
cdr3_nt: TGTGCCAGTAGTATCGGGCAAACAAACACTGAAGCTTTCTTT
clone_size: -
d_call: -
v_call: TRBV19
j_call: TRBJ1-1

cdr3_aa: CASSLENTGELFF
cdr3_nt: TGTGCCAGCAGCTTAGAAAACACCGGGGAGCTGTTTTTT
clone_size: -
d_call: -
v_call: TRBV7-3
j_call: TRBJ2-2

cdr3_aa: CASSLLGTGELFF
cdr3_nt: TGCGCCAGCAGCCTTCTAGGTACCGGGGAGCTGTTTTTT
clone_size: -
d_call: -
v_call: TRBV4-3
j_call: TRBJ2-2

cdr3_aa: CATSRLDRSNQPQHF
cdr3_nt: TGTGCCACCAGCAGACTAGACAGGAGTAATCAGCCCCAGCATTTT
clone_size: -
d_call: -
v_call: TRBV15
j_call: TRBJ1-5

cdr3_aa: CASSLGTGYEQYF
cdr3_nt: TGCGCCAGCAGCTTGGGGACAGGTTACGAGCAGTACTTC
clone_size: -
d_call: TRBD1
v_call: TRBV5-1
j_call: TRBJ2-7

cdr3_aa: CASSLDSTEQYF
cdr3_nt: TGTGCCAGCAGCTTGGACAGTACCGAGCAGTACTTC
clone_size: -
d_call: -
v_call: TRBV5-4
j_call: TRBJ2-7

cdr3_aa: CASSGRVALTDTQYF
cdr3_nt: TGTGCCAGCAGCGGCCGGGTAGCTCTCACAGATACGCAGTATTTT
clone_size: -
d_call: -
v_call: TRBV9
j_call: TRBJ2-3

cdr3_aa: CASWSLYGYTF
cdr3_nt: TGTGCCAGCTGGAGCCTCTATGGCTACACCTTC
clone_size: few
d_call: -
v_call: TRBV7-6
j_call: TRBJ1-2

cdr3_aa: CASGGKGKGNTIYF
cdr3_nt: TGTGCCAGCGGGGGTAAGGGGAAAGGAAACACCATATATTTT
clone_size: -
d_call: -
v_call: TRBV6-1
j_call: TRBJ1-3

cdr3_aa: CASMHTKGRDSRDTQYF
cdr3_nt: TGCGCCAGTATGCACACCAAGGGCAGGGACTCAAGGGATACGCAGTATTTT
clone_size: -
d_call: -
v_call: TRBV5-1
j_call: TRBJ2-3

cdr3_aa: CASSSPGTGEKLFF
cdr3_nt: TGTGCCAGCAGCTCGCCAGGGACGGGTGAAAAACTGTTTTTT
clone_size: -
d_call: -
v_call: TRBV11-2
j_call: TRBJ1-4

cdr3_aa: CASRTTRGREQYF
cdr3_nt: TGTGCCAGCAGAACGACAAGGGGGCGCGAGCAGTACTTC
clone_size: once
d_call: TRBD1
v_call: TRBV27
j_call: TRBJ2-7

cdr3_aa: CAWSARGEEAFF
cdr3_nt: TGTGCCTGGAGCGCCCGGGGGGAAGAAGCTTTCTTT
clone_size: -
d_call: -
v_call: TRBV30
j_call: TRBJ1-1

cdr3_aa: CASSGLAGNINEQFF
cdr3_nt: TGTGCCAGCAGCGGACTAGCGGGCAATATCAATGAGCAGTTCTTC
clone_size: -
d_call: TRBD2
v_call: TRBV2
j_call: TRBJ2-1